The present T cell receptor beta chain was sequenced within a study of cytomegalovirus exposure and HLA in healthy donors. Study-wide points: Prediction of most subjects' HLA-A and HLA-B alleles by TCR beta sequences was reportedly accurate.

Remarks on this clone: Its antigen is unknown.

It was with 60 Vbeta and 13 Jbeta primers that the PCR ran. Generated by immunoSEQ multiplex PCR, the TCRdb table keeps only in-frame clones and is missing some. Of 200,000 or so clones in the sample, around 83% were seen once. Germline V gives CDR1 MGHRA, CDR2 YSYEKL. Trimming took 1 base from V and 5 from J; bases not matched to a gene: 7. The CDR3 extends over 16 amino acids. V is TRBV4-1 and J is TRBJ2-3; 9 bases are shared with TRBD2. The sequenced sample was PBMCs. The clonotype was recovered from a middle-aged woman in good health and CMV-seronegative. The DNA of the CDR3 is TGCGCCAGCAGCCAAGCACGCGGGAGGGCCGGAGATACGCAGTATTTT. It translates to CASSQARGRAGDTQYF.